This T cell receptor (beta chain) is from a study of OX40 agonist ivuxolimab in advanced cancers. Generated by immunoSEQ multiplex PCR, the TCRdb table keeps only in-frame clones and is missing some. The sample yields 84,000 or so clones, 85% to 95% seen once. Trimming left V 5 bases short and J 0 bases short, with 17 bases between. The CDR3 consists of 17 residues. Germline V CDR1 and CDR2: LNHDA, SQIVND (reference sequence). The sequence came from an adult with an advanced solid tumor such as melanoma, head and neck, liver or kidney cancer. Here the sequenced sample was CD4+ or CD8+ T cells sorted from blood, taken in a trial of the OX40 agonist ivuxolimab. V and J are TRBV19 and TRBJ2-1; tentative D call: TRBD2 (6 bases). CDR3 nucleotide sequence: TGTGCCAGTAGTGTCTCCCTAGCGAGGAGCTCCTACAATGAGCAGTTCTTC. Translation gives CASSVSLARSSYNEQFF.